This TCR beta chain was observed in a study of blood T cells in healthy people across ages. Through a sample-barcoded 5' primer and a J-beta primer mix, a second PCR was run for roughly 6 to 11 cycles. At least 2.5 million CDR3-containing paired-end reads were obtained per sample. TCRdb re-analysed the 5' RACE reads in MiXCR, keeping a single row per CDR3 protein. The profile shows 650,000 to 800,000 distinct CDR3 sequences, more than 40% of them singletons. This CDR3 spans 18 amino acids. Germline values: CDR1 MRHNA, CDR2 SNTAGT. V was pared by 2 bases and J by 1 base, with 12 bases of the junction left unmatched.

The receptor was isolated from a man aged 55 to 70 in good health. J is TRBJ2-7 and V is TRBV6-4; 9 bases map to TRBD1. The sequenced sample consisted of blood. CDR3 sequence reads: CASSDPASGGQGSYEQYF. The CDR3 coding sequence is TGTGCCAGCAGTGACCCAGCCTCCGGCGGACAGGGGTCCTACGAGCAGTACTTC.